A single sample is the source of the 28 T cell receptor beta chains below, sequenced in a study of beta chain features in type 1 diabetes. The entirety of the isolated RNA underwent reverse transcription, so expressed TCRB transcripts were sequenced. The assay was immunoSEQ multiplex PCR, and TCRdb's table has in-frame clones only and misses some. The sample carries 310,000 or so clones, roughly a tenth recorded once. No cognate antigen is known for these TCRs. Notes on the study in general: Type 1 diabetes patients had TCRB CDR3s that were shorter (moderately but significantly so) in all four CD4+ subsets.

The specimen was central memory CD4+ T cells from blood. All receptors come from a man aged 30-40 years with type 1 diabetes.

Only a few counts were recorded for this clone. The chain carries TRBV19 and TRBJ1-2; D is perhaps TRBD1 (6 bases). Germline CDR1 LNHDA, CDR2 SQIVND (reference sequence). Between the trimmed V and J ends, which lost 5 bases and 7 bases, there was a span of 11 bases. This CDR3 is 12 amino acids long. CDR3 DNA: TGTGCCAGTAGTTCAAACAGGGTTGGCTACACCTTC. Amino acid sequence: CASSSNRVGYTF.

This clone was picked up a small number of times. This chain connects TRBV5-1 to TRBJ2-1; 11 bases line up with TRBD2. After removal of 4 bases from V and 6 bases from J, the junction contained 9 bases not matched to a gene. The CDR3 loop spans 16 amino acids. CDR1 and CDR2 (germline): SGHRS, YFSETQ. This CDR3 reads CASSVLGLAATNEQFF. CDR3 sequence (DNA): TGCGCCAGCAGCGTACTGGGACTAGCGGCCACCAATGAGCAGTTCTTC.

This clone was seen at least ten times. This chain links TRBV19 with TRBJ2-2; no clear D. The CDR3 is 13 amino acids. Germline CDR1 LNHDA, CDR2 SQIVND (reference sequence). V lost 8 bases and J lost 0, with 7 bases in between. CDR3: CASSLANTGELFF. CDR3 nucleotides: TGTGCCAGTTCCCTAGCGAACACCGGGGAGCTGTTTTTT.

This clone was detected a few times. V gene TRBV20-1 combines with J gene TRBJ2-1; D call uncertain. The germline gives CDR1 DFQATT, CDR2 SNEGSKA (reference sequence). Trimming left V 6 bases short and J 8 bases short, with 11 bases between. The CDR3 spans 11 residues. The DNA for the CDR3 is TGCAGTGCCGAGATGGATCATGAGCAGTTCTTC. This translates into CSAEMDHEQFF.

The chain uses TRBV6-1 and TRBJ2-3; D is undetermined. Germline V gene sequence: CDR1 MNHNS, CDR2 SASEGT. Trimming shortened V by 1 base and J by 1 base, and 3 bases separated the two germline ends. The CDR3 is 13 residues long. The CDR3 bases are TGTGCCAGCAGTGAAGGAGGCACAGATACGCAGTATTTT. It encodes CASSEGGTDTQYF.

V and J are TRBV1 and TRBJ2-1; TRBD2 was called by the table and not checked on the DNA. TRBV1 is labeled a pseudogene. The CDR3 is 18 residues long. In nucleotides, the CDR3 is TGCACCAGCAGCCAAGTACTAGCGGGGGCCCGGGGGAGCGGTGAGCAGTTCTTC. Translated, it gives CTSSQVLAGARGSGEQFF.

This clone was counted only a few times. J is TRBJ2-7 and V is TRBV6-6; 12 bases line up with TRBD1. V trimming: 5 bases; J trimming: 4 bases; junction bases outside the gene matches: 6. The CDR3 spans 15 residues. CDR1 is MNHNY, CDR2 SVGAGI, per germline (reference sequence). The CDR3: CASSRGTGGEYEQYF. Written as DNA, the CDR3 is TGTGCCAGCAGTCGTGGGACAGGGGGCGAGTACGAGCAGTACTTC.

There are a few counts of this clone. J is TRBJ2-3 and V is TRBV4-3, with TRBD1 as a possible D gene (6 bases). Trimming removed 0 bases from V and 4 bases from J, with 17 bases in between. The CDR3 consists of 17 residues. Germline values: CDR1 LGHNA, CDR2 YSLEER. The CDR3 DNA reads TGCGCCAGCAGCCAAGAGGGGGCAGGGGTGAGGGCAGATACGCAGTATTTT. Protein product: CASSQEGAGVRADTQYF.

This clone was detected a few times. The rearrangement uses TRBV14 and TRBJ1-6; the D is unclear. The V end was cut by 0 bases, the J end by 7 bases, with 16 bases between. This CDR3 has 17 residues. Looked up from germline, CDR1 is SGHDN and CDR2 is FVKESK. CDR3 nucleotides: TGTGCCAGCAGCCAAGATTTAGGCGGTCCGTGGAATTCACCCCTCCACTTT. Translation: CASSQDLGGPWNSPLHF.

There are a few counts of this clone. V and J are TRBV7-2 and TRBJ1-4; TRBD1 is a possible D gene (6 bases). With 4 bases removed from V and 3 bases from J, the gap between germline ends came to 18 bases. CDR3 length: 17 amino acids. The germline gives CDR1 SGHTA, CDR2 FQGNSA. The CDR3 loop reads CASSSRTAMIANEKLFF. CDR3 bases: TGTGCCAGCAGCTCCCGGACAGCTATGATAGCTAATGAAAAACTGTTTTTT.

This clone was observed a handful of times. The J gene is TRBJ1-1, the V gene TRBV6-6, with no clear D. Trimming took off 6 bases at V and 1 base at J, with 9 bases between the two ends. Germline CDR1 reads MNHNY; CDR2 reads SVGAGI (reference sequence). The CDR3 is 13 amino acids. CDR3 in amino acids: CASRNPRNTEAFF. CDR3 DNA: TGTGCCAGCAGAAACCCACGGAACACTGAAGCTTTCTTT.

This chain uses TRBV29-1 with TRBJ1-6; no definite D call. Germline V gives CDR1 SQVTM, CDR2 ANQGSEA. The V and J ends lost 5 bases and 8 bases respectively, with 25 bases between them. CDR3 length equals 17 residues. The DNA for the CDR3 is TGCAGCGTTTGGCGAGGTGCCCGGGCGGACGGCTATTCACCCCTCCACTTT. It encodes CSVWRGARADGYSPLHF.

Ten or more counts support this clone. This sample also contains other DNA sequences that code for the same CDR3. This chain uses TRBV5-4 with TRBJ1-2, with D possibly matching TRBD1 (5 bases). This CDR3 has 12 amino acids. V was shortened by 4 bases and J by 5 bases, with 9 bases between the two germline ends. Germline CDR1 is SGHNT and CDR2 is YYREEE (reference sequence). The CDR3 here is CASSLDSYGYTF. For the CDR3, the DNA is TGTGCCAGCAGCCTAGACAGTTATGGCTACACCTTC.

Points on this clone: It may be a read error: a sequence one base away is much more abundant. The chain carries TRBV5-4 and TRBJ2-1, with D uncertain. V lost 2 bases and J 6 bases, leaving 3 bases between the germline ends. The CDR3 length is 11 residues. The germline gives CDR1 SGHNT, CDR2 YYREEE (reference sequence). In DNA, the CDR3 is TGTGCCAGCAGCTTTTTCAATGAGCAGTTCTTC. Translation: CASSFFNEQFF.

The CDR3 loop is CAWSVRGTQTYEQYF. DNA for the CDR3: TGTGCCTGGAGTGTACGCGGGACACAGACCTACGAGCAGTACTTC. The genes are TRBV30 and TRBJ2-7; D is perhaps TRBD1 or TRBD2 (6 bases each). The germline gives CDR1 GTSNPN, CDR2 SVGIG (reference sequence). V lost 0 bases to trimming and J lost 2 bases, with 14 bases between them. The CDR3 is 15 residues long. The full variable domain, its missing parts supplied by reference TRBV30 and TRBJ2-7, is SQTIHQWPATLVQPVGSPLSLECTVEGTSNPNLYWYRQAAGRGLQLLFYSVGIGQISSEVPQNLSASRPQDRQFILSSKKLLLSDSGFYLCAWSVRGTQTYEQYFGPGTRLTVT.

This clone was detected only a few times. The CDR3 sequence: CASGGTNSLNEQFF. CDR3 sequence (DNA): TGTGCCAGCGGGGGGACCAATTCCCTCAATGAGCAGTTCTTC. The chain links TRBV2 to TRBJ2-1; a weak D match, TRBD2 (6 bases). The CDR3 extends over 14 amino acids. Trimming took 8 bases from V and 6 from J, leaving 17 bases between them. Germline CDR1 reads SNHLY; CDR2 reads FYNNEI. Filled out from reference TRBV2 and TRBJ2-1, the complete variable domain reads EPEVTQTPSHQVTQMGQEVILRCVPISNHLYFYWYRQILGQKVEFLVSFYNNEISEKSEIFDDQFSVERPDGSNFTLKIRSTKLEDSAMYFCASGGTNSLNEQFFGPGTRLTVL.

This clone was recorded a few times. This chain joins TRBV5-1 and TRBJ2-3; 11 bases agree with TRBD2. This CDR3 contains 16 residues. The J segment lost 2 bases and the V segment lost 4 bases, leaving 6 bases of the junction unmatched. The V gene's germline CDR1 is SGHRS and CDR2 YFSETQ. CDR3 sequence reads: CASSPPSGGTTDTQYF. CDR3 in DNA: TGCGCCAGCAGCCCGCCTAGCGGGGGGACCACAGATACGCAGTATTTT.

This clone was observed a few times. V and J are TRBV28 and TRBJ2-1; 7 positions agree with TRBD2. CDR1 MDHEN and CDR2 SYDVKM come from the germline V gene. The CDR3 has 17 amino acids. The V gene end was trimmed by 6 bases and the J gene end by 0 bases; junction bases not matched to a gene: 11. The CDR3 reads CASRRLYGGSSYNEQFF. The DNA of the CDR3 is TGTGCCAGCAGGCGACTGTACGGGGGGAGCTCCTACAATGAGCAGTTCTTC.

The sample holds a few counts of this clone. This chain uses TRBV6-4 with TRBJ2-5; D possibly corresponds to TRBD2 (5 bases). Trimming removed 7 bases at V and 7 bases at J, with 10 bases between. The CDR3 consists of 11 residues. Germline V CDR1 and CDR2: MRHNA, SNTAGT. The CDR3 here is CASIPRGTQYF. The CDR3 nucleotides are TGTGCCAGCATACCCCGGGGGACCCAGTACTTC.

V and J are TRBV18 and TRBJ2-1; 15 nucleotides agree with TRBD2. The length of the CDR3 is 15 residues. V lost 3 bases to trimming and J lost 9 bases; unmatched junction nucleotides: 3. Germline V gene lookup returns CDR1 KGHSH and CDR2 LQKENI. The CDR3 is CASSPGTSGGPEQFF. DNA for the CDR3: TGTGCCAGCTCACCCGGGACTAGCGGGGGGCCTGAGCAGTTCTTC.

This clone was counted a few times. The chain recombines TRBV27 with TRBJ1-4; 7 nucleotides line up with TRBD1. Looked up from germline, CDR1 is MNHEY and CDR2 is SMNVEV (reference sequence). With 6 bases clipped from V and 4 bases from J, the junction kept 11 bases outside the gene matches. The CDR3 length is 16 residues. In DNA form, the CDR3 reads TGTGCCAGCAGGGACCAAACAGGGGCCTTTAATGAAAAACTGTTTTTT. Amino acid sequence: CASRDQTGAFNEKLFF. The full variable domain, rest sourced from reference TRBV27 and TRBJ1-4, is EAQVTQNPRYLITVTGKKLTVTCSQNMNHEYMSWYRQDPGLGLRQIYYSMNVEVTDKGDVPEGYKVSRKEKRNFPLILESPSPNQTSLYFCASRDQTGAFNEKLFFGSGTQLSVL.

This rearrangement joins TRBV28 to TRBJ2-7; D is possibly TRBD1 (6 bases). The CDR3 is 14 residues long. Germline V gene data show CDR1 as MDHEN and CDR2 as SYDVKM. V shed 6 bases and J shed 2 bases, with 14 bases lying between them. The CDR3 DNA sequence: TGTGCCAGCAGATCGACAGGCGAAACCTACGAGCAGTACTTC. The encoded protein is CASRSTGETYEQYF.

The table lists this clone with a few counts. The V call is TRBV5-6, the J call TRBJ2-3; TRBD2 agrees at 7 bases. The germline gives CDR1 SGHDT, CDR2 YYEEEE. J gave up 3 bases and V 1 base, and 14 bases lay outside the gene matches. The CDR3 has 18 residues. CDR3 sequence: CASSLFSHGGTGTDTQYF. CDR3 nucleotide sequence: TGTGCCAGCAGCTTGTTTTCACACGGGGGGACCGGGACAGATACGCAGTATTTT.

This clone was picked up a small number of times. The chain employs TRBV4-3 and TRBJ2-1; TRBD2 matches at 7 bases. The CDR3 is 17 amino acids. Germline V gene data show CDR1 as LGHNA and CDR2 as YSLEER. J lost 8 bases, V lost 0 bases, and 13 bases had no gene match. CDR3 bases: TGCGCCAGCAGCCAAGATCTGGCGGGAGCCCTTTGGGATGAGCAGTTCTTC. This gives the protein CASSQDLAGALWDEQFF.

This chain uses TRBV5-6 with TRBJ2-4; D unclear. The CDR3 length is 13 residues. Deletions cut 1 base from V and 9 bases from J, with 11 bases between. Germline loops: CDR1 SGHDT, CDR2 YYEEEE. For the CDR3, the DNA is TGTGCCAGCAGCTTGTCACCGATTAGCATTCAGTACTTC. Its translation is CASSLSPISIQYF. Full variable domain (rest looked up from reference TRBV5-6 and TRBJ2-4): DAGVTQSPTHLIKTRGQQVTLRCSPKSGHDTVSWYQQALGQGPQFIFQYYEEEERQRGNFPDRFSGHQFPNYSSELNVNALLLGDSALYLCASSLSPISIQYFGAGTRLSVL.

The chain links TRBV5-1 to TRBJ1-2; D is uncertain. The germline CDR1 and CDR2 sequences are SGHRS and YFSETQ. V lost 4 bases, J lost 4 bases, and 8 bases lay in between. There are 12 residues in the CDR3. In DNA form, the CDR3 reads TGCGCCAGCAGCCCAACTTCCTATGGCTACACCTTC. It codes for CASSPTSYGYTF.

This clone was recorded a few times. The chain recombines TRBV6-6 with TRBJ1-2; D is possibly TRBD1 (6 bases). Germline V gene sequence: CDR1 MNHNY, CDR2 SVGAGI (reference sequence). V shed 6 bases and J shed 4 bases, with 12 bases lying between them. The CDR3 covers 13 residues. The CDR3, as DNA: TGTGCCAGCAGCTCAGGGGCAAGCTATGGCTACACCTTC. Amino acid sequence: CASSSGASYGYTF.

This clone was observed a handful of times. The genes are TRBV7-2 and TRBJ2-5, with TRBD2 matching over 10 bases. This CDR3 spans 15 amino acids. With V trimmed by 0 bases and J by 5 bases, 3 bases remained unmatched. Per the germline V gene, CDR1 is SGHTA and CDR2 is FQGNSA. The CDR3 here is CASSLAGGLAETQYF. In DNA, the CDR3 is TGTGCCAGCAGCTTAGCGGGGGGACTAGCGGAGACCCAGTACTTC.